Following are 32 T cell receptor beta chains from one sample sequenced in a study of cytomegalovirus exposure and HLA in healthy donors. The primer mix had 60 Vbeta and 13 Jbeta primers. TCRdb's table, derived via immunoSEQ multiplex PCR, lists solely in-frame clones and lacks some. The table includes over 100,000 clones, roughly 80% detected once. Sequenced input: PBMCs. Receptors originate from a female donor in good health and CMV-seronegative.

The chain uses TRBV5-1 and TRBJ2-1; tentatively, D is TRBD1 (6 bases). The germline CDR1 and CDR2 sequences are SGHRS and YFSETQ. Deletions cut 5 bases from V and 8 bases from J, with 20 bases between. CDR3 length: 15 residues. The CDR3 sequence is CASRNGQPGMDEQFF. DNA for the CDR3: TGCGCCAGCAGAAACGGACAGCCAGGAATGGATGAGCAGTTCTTC.

The V and J genes are TRBV5-4 and TRBJ1-5; the D is unclear. V was pared by 6 bases and J by 0 bases, with 22 bases between. Per the germline V gene, CDR1 is SGHNT and CDR2 is YYREEE (reference sequence). The CDR3 has 18 residues. The CDR3 DNA reads as TGTGCCAGCATCACTATAGGAGCTCAGCCTTATAGCAATCAGCCCCAGCATTTT. Translating it yields CASITIGAQPYSNQPQHF.

A remark on this clone: The germline gene is not matched at one end of the junction; a read error may be the cause. The chain has TRBV7-9 and TRBJ2-7, with no clear D. The V gene's germline CDR1 is SEHNR and CDR2 FQNEAQ (reference sequence). There are 12 residues in the CDR3. This CDR3 is CSSSLAQQEQYF. The CDR3 DNA is TGTTCCAGCAGCTTAGCCCAACAGGAGCAGTACTTC.

In this sample, this clone turned up a few times. This rearrangement joins TRBV27 to TRBJ2-6; 9 positions agree with TRBD2. Germline lookup yields CDR1 MNHEY and CDR2 SMNVEV (reference sequence). This CDR3 region has 16 residues. The junction had 6 bases not matched to a gene; V was cut back by 7 bases and J by 2 bases. The CDR3 loop is CASMIAGATGANVLTF. CDR3 bases: TGTGCCAGCATGATAGCGGGGGCAACTGGGGCCAACGTCCTGACTTTC.

The V and J genes are TRBV10-3 and TRBJ1-5; 9 bases match TRBD1. The germline V gene has CDR1 ENHRY and CDR2 SYGVKD. Trimming took 6 bases from V and 0 from J; bases not matched to a gene: 3. CDR3 length: 15 amino acids. Here the CDR3 reads CAIRVTGGSNQPQHF. The DNA of the CDR3 is TGTGCCATCAGGGTGACAGGGGGTAGCAATCAGCCCCAGCATTTT.

The J gene is TRBJ1-5, the V gene TRBV5-5; 8 positions agree with TRBD1. The CDR3 has 15 residues. Germline V gene lookup returns CDR1 SGHKS and CDR2 YYEKEE (reference sequence). Unmatched junction bases numbered 8, after V lost 5 bases and J lost 4 bases. CDR3 coding DNA: TGTGCCAGCAGACTAACAGGGGGTCGTAATCAGCCCCAGCATTTT. It is translated as CASRLTGGRNQPQHF. Combining the CDR3 with reference TRBV5-5 and TRBJ1-5 gives the whole variable domain DAGVTQSPTHLIKTRGQQVTLRCSPISGHKSVSWYQQVLGQGPQFIFQYYEKEERGRGNFPDRFSARQFPNYSSELNVNALLLGDSALYLCASRLTGGRNQPQHFGDGTRLSIL.

The chain combines TRBV4-3 with TRBJ2-3; 12 positions agree with TRBD2. Trimming at V came to 0 bases and at J to 5 bases, leaving 9 bases not matched to a gene. Germline CDR1 LGHNA, CDR2 YSLEER. The CDR3 is 18 residues long. The CDR3 DNA reads as TGCGCCAGCAGCCAAGATGGGCTAGCGGGGGGGCCGAGAGATACGCAGTATTTT. It encodes CASSQDGLAGGPRDTQYF.

V and J are TRBV6-5 and TRBJ1-2; weak D call: TRBD1 (5 bases). The germline V and J ends were trimmed by 6 bases and 1 base, with 12 bases remaining between them. Germline CDR1 MNHEY, CDR2 SVGAGI. CDR3 length: 14 residues. The CDR3 spells CASSGDSDNYGYTF. The CDR3 DNA reads as TGTGCCAGCAGCGGGGACTCGGATAACTATGGCTACACCTTC.

V is TRBV11-2 and J is TRBJ1-3; no clear D. V gave up 1 base and J gave up 4 bases, with 14 bases separating them. The germline V gene encodes CDR1 SGHAT and CDR2 FQNNGV. There are 16 residues in the CDR3. As DNA, the CDR3 is TGTGCCAGCAGCTTAGGGGCCCATGATGCCGGAAACACCATATATTTT. It codes for CASSLGAHDAGNTIYF.

The J gene is TRBJ2-1, the V gene TRBV7-9, with 9 nucleotides matching TRBD2. J lost 7 bases, V lost 5 bases, and 9 bases had no gene match. Germline V gene sequence: CDR1 SEHNR, CDR2 FQNEAQ (reference sequence). The CDR3 sequence is 15 residues long. This CDR3 reads CASSVPGLASNEQFF. In DNA, the CDR3 is TGTGCCAGCAGCGTTCCGGGACTAGCTTCTAATGAGCAGTTCTTC. The variable domain in full, completed from reference TRBV7-9 and TRBJ2-1, reads DTGVSQNPRHKITKRGQNVTFRCDPISEHNRLYWYRQTLGQGPEFLTYFQNEAQLEKSRLLSDRFSAERPKGSFSTLEIQRTEQGDSAMYLCASSVPGLASNEQFFGPGTRLTVL.

The chain has TRBV7-8 and TRBJ2-5; 7 positions agree with TRBD2. CDR1 and CDR2 (germline): SGHVS, FQNEAQ. The V and J ends lost 4 bases and 1 base, in that order; junction bases with no gene match: 3. The CDR3 extends over 14 amino acids. CDR3 DNA sequence: TGTGCCAGCAGCTGGGGGGGATCCCAAGAGACCCAGTACTTC. This sequence encodes CASSWGGSQETQYF.

This chain uses TRBV7-3 with TRBJ2-7; TRBD2 matches at 13 bases. CDR3 length: 15 amino acids. The junction had 1 base not matched to a gene; V was cut back by 3 bases and J by 2 bases. CDR1 and CDR2 from the germline V gene are SGHTA and FQGTGA. CDR3 region: CASSFTSGGAYEQYF. The CDR3 DNA follows: TGTGCCAGCAGCTTCACTAGCGGGGGGGCCTACGAGCAGTACTTC.

The chain carries TRBV7-9 and TRBJ1-3; 7 nucleotides align to TRBD1. The trim removed 4 bases at V and 0 bases at J, leaving 3 bases unmatched. CDR1 is SEHNR, CDR2 FQNEAQ, per germline (reference sequence). This CDR3 is 15 amino acids long. Written as DNA, the CDR3 is TGTGCCAGCAGCTCGTCAGGGGGCTCTGGAAACACCATATATTTT. It yields the protein CASSSSGGSGNTIYF.

This clone turned up a few times. Written as DNA, the CDR3 is TGTGCCAGTAGTCCGGGGATGTATGAGCAGTTCTTC. It is translated as CASSPGMYEQFF. The V and J genes are TRBV19 and TRBJ2-1, with TRBD2 as a possible D gene (5 bases). Trimming shortened V by 5 bases and J by 8 bases, and 10 bases separated the two germline ends. CDR1 and CDR2 (germline): LNHDA, SQIVND (reference sequence). This CDR3 is built from 12 residues.

This clone has a handful of counts. The chain carries TRBV6-5 and TRBJ1-2; 8 nucleotides line up with TRBD1. The CDR3 is made up of 13 amino acids. In germline, CDR1 is MNHEY, CDR2 SVGAGI. V was clipped by 6 bases and J by 7 bases; unmatched bases: 7. This chain's CDR3 is CASRDRETSGYTF. The CDR3, as DNA: TGTGCCAGCAGGGACAGGGAAACTAGTGGCTACACCTTC.

V usage is TRBV5-1 and J usage is TRBJ1-6; D not resolved. Germline-derived CDR1 and CDR2 are SGHRS and YFSETQ. There are 14 residues in the CDR3. The germline V and J ends were trimmed by 2 bases and 8 bases, with 11 bases remaining between them. CDR3 coding DNA: TGCGCCAGCAGCTTCGCCTCCGGGGATTCACCCCTCCACTTT. Translation: CASSFASGDSPLHF.

In DNA form, the CDR3 reads TGTGCCAGCAGCTCAGCAGGGGGCTACGAGACCCAGTACTTC. Encoded protein: CASSSAGGYETQYF. The chain links TRBV7-6 to TRBJ2-5, with 8 bases aligning to TRBD1. Germline values: CDR1 SGHVS, CDR2 FNYEAQ. Trimming took 4 bases from V and 5 from J; bases not matched to a gene: 6. The CDR3 has 14 residues.

This rearrangement joins TRBV6-1 to TRBJ2-7; 7 bases fit TRBD2. Germline V lookup: CDR1 MNHNS, CDR2 SASEGT. The V segment lost 4 bases and the J segment 5 bases; nucleotides outside the gene matches: 8. This CDR3 contains 14 residues. In DNA form, the CDR3 reads TGTGCCAGCAGTGGGCGGGGGAGTATAGACGAGCAGTACTTC. Protein sequence: CASSGRGSIDEQYF.

This chain joins TRBV18 and TRBJ1-1; D unresolved. V was pared by 6 bases and J by 2 bases, with 10 bases between. Germline CDR1 is KGHSH and CDR2 is LQKENI. This CDR3 spans 13 amino acids. CDR3 DNA sequence: TGTGCCAGCTCGTCTGAGCTTAACACTGAAGCTTTCTTT. Encoded protein: CASSSELNTEAFF.

The V and J genes are TRBV7-8 and TRBJ2-7; 13 bases agree with TRBD2. V was pared by 10 bases and J by 13 bases, with 16 bases of the junction left unmatched. CDR3 length: 14 residues. The germline V gene has CDR1 SGHVS and CDR2 FQNEAQ. The CDR3 region is CATQESTSGGPRYF. The CDR3 coding sequence is TGTGCCACCCAGGAGTCGACTAGCGGGGGGCCTCGATACTTC.

This clone was picked up one time. The chain employs TRBV5-4 and TRBJ2-7, with 10 bases fitting TRBD1. With V trimmed by 0 bases and J by 4 bases, 1 base remained unmatched. The germline gives CDR1 SGHNT, CDR2 YYREEE (reference sequence). The CDR3 totals 14 residues. This chain's CDR3 is CASSLGDRGYEQYF. CDR3 DNA sequence: TGTGCCAGCAGCTTGGGGGACAGGGGTTACGAGCAGTACTTC.

The chain carries TRBV30 and TRBJ1-2; the D gene is possibly TRBD1 (5 bases). The CDR3 consists of 11 residues. The V and J ends lost 3 bases and 4 bases respectively, with 6 bases between them. The germline V gene has CDR1 GTSNPN and CDR2 SVGIG (reference sequence). CDR3 nucleotides: TGTGCCTGGAGGGGACTCTATGGCTACACCTTC. It encodes CAWRGLYGYTF.

V gene TRBV7-8 combines with J gene TRBJ2-3, with TRBD1 matching 7 bases. Germline CDR1 and CDR2: SGHVS and FQNEAQ. Trimming at V came to 1 base and at J to 2 bases, leaving 9 bases not matched to a gene. The CDR3 consists of 17 residues. CDR3 sequence: CASSLGASRGHTDTQYF. In nucleotides, the CDR3 is TGTGCCAGCAGCTTAGGTGCGTCTAGGGGGCACACAGATACGCAGTATTTT.

The chain combines TRBV19 with TRBJ1-5, with 9 bases matching TRBD1. J was trimmed by 2 bases and V by 5 bases; bases with no gene match: 7. CDR1 is LNHDA, CDR2 SQIVND, per germline (reference sequence). The CDR3 runs to 16 residues. The CDR3 loop is CASSLTGGAGNQPQHF. CDR3 sequence (DNA): TGTGCCAGTAGTCTCACAGGGGGCGCGGGCAATCAGCCCCAGCATTTT.

This chain uses TRBV10-3 with TRBJ2-5, with D perhaps matching TRBD1 (5 bases). Germline CDR1 and CDR2: ENHRY and SYGVKD. Trimming removed 0 bases at V and 5 bases at J, with 7 bases between. This CDR3 region has 13 residues. CDR3 bases: TGTGCCATCAGTGAGTCACAGGCGGAGACCCAGTACTTC. Its translation is CAISESQAETQYF.

This rearrangement joins TRBV6-1 to TRBJ2-5; D is possibly TRBD2 (6 bases). The end of the DNA is better explained by TRBJ2-7, so the J call may be wrong. Germline V gene sequence: CDR1 MNHNS, CDR2 SASEGT. This CDR3 has 15 amino acids. The CDR3 DNA reads as TGTGCAGCGAGGGGACTCGGGCAGGGCTCCTACGAGCAGTACTTC. It translates to CAARGLGQGSYEQYF.

This rearrangement joins TRBV5-1 to TRBJ2-3, with D hard to call. The CDR3 is 13 amino acids. CDR1 and CDR2 from the germline V gene are SGHRS and YFSETQ. V shed 0 bases and J shed 6 bases, with 8 bases lying between them. In DNA form, the CDR3 reads TGCGCCAGCAGCTTGGATAGCTACGATACGCAGTATTTT. Its translation: CASSLDSYDTQYF.

As regards this clone: The same CDR3 can be traced to other DNA sequences in this sample. The V call is TRBV13, the J call TRBJ2-5; possibly TRBD1 for D (7 bases). Germline V gene sequence: CDR1 PRHDT, CDR2 FYEKMQ (reference sequence). Trimming left V 1 base short and J 4 bases short, with 13 bases between. The CDR3 has 15 residues. In nucleotides, the CDR3 is TGTGCCAGCAGCTTAGCTAGGGGGCGGGGAGAGACCCAGTACTTC. This gives the protein CASSLARGRGETQYF.

This clone appeared a single time. CDR3 coding DNA: TGTGCCAGCAGCTTAATTTTGGGCGGGGGCACAGATACGCAGTATTTT. Translation gives CASSLILGGGTDTQYF. The genes are TRBV7-9 and TRBJ2-3, with D possibly matching TRBD2 (6 bases). Germline lookup yields CDR1 SEHNR and CDR2 FQNEAQ (reference sequence). There are 16 residues in the CDR3. Trimming shortened V by 2 bases and J by 1 base, and 13 bases separated the two germline ends. Full variable domain (remainder filled in from reference TRBV7-9 and TRBJ2-3): DTGVSQNPRHKITKRGQNVTFRCDPISEHNRLYWYRQTLGQGPEFLTYFQNEAQLEKSRLLSDRFSAERPKGSFSTLEIQRTEQGDSAMYLCASSLILGGGTDTQYFGPGTRLTVL.

The count of this clone is one. For the CDR3, the DNA is TGTGCCTGGGACTTAGGACTAGCGATATTCTTC. This codes for CAWDLGLAIFF. V usage is TRBV30 and J usage is TRBJ2-1; TRBD2 matches 9 bases. The CDR3 is made up of 11 amino acids. Germline assignment: CDR1 GTSNPN and CDR2 SVGIG (reference sequence). V was pared by 5 bases and J by 16 bases, with 9 bases of the junction left unmatched.

This sequence joins TRBV6-5 and TRBJ2-7; 11 positions match TRBD1. The CDR3 covers 14 residues. CDR1 and CDR2 from the germline V gene are MNHEY and SVGAGI. V shed 6 bases, J shed 3 bases, and the junction held 4 bases outside the gene matches. The CDR3 is CASSLDRGLYEQYF. The CDR3 DNA reads TGTGCCAGCAGCCTGGACAGGGGGCTCTACGAGCAGTACTTC.

The chain couples TRBV7-8 to TRBJ2-3; 7 bases are shared with TRBD2. V shed 5 bases and J 5 bases; nucleotides not matched to a gene: 7. Germline assignment: CDR1 SGHVS and CDR2 FQNEAQ. The CDR3 has 14 amino acids. CDR3 amino acids: CASSPPAGRDTQYF. The CDR3, as DNA: TGTGCCAGCAGCCCCCCAGCGGGAAGAGATACGCAGTATTTT.